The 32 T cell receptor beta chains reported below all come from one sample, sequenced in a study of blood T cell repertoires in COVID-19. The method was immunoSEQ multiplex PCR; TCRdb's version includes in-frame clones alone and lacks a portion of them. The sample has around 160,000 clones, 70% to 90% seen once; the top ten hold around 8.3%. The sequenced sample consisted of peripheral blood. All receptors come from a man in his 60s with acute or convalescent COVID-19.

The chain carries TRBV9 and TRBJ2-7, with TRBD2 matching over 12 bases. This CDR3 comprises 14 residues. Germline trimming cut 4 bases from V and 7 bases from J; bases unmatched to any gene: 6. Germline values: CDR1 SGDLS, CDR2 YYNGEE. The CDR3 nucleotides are TGTGCCAGCAGCCAGACTAGCGGGAGTCCGGAGCAGTACTTC. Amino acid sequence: CASSQTSGSPEQYF.

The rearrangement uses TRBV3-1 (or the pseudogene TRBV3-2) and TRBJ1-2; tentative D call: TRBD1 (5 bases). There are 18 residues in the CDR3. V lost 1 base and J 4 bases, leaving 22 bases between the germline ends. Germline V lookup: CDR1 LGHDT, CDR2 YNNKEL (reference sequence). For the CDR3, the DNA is TGTGCCAGCAGCCAAGGAAGCACCCGGACACCCCGGGCCTATGGCTACACCTTC. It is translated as CASSQGSTRTPRAYGYTF.

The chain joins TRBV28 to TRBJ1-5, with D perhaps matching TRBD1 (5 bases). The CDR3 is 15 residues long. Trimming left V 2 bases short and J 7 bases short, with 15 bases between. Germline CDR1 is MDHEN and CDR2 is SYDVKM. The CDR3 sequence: CASSLSIRGWQPQHF. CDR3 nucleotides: TGTGCCAGCAGTTTAAGTATTAGGGGTTGGCAGCCCCAGCATTTT.

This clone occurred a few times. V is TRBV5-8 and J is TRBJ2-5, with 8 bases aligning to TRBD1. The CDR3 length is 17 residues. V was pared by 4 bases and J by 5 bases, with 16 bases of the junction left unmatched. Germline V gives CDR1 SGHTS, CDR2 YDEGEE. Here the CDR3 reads CASSPSRGTGGDETQYF. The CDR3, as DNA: TGTGCCAGCAGCCCTTCGAGGGGAACAGGGGGTGATGAGACCCAGTACTTC.

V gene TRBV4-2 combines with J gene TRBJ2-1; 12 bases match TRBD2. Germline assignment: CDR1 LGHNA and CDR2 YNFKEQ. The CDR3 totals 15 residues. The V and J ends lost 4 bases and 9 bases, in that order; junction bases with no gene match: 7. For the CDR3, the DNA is TGTGCCAGCAGCCCAAGACTAGCGGGAGTCGGTGAGCAGTTCTTC. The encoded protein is CASSPRLAGVGEQFF.

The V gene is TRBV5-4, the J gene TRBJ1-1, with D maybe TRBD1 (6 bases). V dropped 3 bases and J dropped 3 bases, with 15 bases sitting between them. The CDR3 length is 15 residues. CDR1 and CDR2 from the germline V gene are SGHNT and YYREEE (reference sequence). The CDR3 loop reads CASSSVTGGYTEAFF. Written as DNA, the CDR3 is TGTGCCAGCAGCTCGGTGACAGGTGGGTACACTGAAGCTTTCTTT.

The CDR3 region is CASSPAGAKDTQYF. CDR3 coding DNA: TGCGCCAGCAGCCCCGCAGGGGCGAAAGATACGCAGTATTTT. The chain combines TRBV5-1 with TRBJ2-3; a weak D match, TRBD1 (6 bases). Germline CDR1 is SGHRS and CDR2 is YFSETQ. This CDR3 is 14 amino acids long. Trimming removed 4 bases from V and 5 bases from J, with 14 bases in between.

The CDR3 is CASSQDRQGYYEQYF. In DNA, the CDR3 is TGCGCCAGCAGCCAAGATCGCCAGGGTTACTACGAGCAGTACTTC. The rearrangement joins TRBV4-1 to TRBJ2-7, with D possibly being TRBD1 (5 bases). V lost 0 bases and J lost 3, with 12 bases in between. The V gene's germline CDR1 is MGHRA and CDR2 YSYEKL. The CDR3 contains 15 residues.

CDR3 in amino acids: CASSLRQGLSEAFF. Written as DNA, the CDR3 is TGTGCCAGCAGTTTACGGCAGGGGCTTTCTGAAGCTTTCTTT. This rearrangement joins TRBV27 to TRBJ1-1; TRBD1 is a possible D gene (6 bases). The germline CDR1 and CDR2 sequences are MNHEY and SMNVEV (reference sequence). V dropped 2 bases and J dropped 6 bases, with 13 bases sitting between them. The CDR3 extends over 14 amino acids.

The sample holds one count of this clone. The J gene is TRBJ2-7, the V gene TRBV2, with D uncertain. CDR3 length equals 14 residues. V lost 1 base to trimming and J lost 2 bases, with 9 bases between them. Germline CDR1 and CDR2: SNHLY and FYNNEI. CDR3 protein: CASSEGGQTYEQYF. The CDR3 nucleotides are TGTGCCAGCAGTGAAGGTGGCCAGACCTACGAGCAGTACTTC.

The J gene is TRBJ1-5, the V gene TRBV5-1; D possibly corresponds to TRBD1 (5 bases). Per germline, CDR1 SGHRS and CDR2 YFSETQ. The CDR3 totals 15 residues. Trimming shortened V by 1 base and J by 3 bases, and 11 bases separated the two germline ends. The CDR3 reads CASSLSGGANQPQHF. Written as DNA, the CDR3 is TGCGCCAGCAGCTTGTCAGGTGGGGCCAATCAGCCCCAGCATTTT.

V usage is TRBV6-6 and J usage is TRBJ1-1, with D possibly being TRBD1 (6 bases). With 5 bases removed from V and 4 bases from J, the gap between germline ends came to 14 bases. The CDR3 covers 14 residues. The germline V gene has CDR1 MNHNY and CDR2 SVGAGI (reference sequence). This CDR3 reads CASSKTGRFTEAFF. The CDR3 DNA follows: TGTGCCAGCAGTAAAACAGGGCGTTTCACTGAAGCTTTCTTT.

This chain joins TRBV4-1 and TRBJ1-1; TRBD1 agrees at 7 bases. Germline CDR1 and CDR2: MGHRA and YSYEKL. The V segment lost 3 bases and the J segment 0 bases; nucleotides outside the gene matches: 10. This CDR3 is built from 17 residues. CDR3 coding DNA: TGCGCCAGCAGCCACCCGACAGGGTCAAAGTTGAACACTGAAGCTTTCTTT. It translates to CASSHPTGSKLNTEAFF.

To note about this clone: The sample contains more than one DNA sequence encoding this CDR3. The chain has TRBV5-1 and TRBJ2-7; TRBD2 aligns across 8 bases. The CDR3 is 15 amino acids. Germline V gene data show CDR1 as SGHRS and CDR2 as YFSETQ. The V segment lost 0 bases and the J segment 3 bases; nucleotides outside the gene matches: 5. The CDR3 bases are TGCGCCAGCAGCTTGGGGCTAGCGGGTAACTACGAGCAGTACTTC. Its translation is CASSLGLAGNYEQYF.

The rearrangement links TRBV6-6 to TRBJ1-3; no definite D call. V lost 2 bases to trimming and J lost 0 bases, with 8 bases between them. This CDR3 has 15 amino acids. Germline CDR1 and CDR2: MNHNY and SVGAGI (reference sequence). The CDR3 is CASSYRLSSGNTIYF. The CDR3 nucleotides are TGTGCCAGCAGTTACCGCCTGAGCTCTGGAAACACCATATATTTT.

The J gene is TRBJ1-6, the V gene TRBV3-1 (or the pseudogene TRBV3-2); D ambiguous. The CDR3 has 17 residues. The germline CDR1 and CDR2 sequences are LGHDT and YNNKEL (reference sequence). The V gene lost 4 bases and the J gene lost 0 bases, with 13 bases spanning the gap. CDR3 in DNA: TGTGCCAGCAGCCTCTATACGCTGAGCTCCTATAATTCACCCCTCCACTTT. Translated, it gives CASSLYTLSSYNSPLHF.

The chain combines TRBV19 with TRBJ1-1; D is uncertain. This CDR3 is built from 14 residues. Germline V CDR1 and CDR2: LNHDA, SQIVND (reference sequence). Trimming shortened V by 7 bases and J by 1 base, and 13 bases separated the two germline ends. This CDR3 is CASTYREKNTEAFF. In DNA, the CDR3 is TGTGCCAGTACTTATCGAGAGAAGAACACTGAAGCTTTCTTT.

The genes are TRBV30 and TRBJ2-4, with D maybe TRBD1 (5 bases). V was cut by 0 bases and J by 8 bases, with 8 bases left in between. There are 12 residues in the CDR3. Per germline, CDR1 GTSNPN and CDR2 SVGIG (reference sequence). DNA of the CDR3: TGTGCCTGGAGTGTGGTCAGGGACATTCAGTACTTC. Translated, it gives CAWSVVRDIQYF.

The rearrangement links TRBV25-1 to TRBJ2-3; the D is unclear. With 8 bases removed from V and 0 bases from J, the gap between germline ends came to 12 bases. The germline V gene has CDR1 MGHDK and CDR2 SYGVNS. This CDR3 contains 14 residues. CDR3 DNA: TGTGCCAGCCGGAGCGATACTAGCACAGATACGCAGTATTTT. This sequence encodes CASRSDTSTDTQYF.

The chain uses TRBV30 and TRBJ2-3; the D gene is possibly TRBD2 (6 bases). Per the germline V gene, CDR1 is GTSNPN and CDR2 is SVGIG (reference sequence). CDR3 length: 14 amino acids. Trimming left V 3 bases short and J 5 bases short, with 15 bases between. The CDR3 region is CAWSRRRGVDTQYF. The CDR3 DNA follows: TGTGCCTGGAGCCGACGGCGGGGTGTAGATACGCAGTATTTT.

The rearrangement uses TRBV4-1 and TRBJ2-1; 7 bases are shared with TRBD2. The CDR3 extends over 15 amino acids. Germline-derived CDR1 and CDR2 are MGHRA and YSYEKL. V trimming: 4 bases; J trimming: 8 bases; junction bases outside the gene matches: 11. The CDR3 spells CASSRRDGTIDEQFF. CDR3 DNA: TGCGCCAGCAGCCGAAGGGACGGGACTATCGATGAGCAGTTCTTC.

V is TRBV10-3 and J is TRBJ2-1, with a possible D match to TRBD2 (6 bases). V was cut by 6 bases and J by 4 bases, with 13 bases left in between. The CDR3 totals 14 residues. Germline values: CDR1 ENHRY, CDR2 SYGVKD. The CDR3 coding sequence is TGTGCCATCAGGGCTAGCGACGAATACAATGAGCAGTTCTTC. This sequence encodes CAIRASDEYNEQFF.

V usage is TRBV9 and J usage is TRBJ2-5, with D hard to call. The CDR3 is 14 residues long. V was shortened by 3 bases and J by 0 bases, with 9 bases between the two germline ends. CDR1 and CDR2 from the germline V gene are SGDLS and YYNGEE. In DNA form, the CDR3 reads TGTGCCAGCAGCGGCGGTGGGTACCAAGAGACCCAGTACTTC. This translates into CASSGGGYQETQYF.

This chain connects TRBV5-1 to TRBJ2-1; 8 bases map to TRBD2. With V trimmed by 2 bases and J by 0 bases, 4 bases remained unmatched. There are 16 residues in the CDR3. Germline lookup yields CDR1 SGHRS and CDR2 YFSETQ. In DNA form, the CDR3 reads TGCGCCAGCAGCTTAGGCGGGAGGCTCTCCTACAATGAGCAGTTCTTC. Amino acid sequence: CASSLGGRLSYNEQFF. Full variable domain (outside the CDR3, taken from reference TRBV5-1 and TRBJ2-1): KAGVTQTPRYLIKTRGQQVTLSCSPISGHRSVSWYQQTPGQGLQFLFEYFSETQRNKGNFPGRFSGRQFSNSRSEMNVSTLELGDSALYLCASSLGGRLSYNEQFFGPGTRLTVL.

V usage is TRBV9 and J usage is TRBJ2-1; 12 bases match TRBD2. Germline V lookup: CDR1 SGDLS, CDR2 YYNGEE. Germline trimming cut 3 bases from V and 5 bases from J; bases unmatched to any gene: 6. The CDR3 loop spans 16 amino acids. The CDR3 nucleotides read TGTGCCAGCAGCGCTATAGGACTAGCGGGACACAATGAGCAGTTCTTC. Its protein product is CASSAIGLAGHNEQFF.

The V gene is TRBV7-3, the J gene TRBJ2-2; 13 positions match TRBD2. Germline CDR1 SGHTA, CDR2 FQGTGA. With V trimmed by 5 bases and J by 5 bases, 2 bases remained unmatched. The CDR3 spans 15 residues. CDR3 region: CASSRGLAGTGELFF. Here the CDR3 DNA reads TGTGCCAGCAGCAGGGGACTAGCGGGAACCGGGGAGCTGTTTTTT.

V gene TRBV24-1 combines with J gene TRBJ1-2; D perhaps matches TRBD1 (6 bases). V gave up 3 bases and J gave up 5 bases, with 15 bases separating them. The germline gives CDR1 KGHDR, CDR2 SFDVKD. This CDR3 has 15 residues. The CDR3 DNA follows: TGTGCCACCAGTGATGGAAGGTCAGGGGCTTATGGCTACACCTTC. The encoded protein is CATSDGRSGAYGYTF.

The CDR3 is CASSLGHSGGTNQPQHF. In DNA form, the CDR3 reads TGTGCCAGCAGTTTAGGCCATTCGGGAGGGACCAATCAGCCCCAGCATTTT. This chain joins TRBV28 and TRBJ1-5, with D possibly TRBD1 on 5 matching bases. The CDR3 extends over 17 amino acids. The V gene's germline CDR1 is MDHEN and CDR2 SYDVKM. Trimming took 2 bases from V and 3 from J, leaving 17 bases between them.

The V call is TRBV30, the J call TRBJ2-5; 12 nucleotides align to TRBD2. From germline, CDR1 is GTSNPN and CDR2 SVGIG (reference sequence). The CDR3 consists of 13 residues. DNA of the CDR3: TGTGCTGGCCTAGCGGGAGGGAGCGAGACCCAGTACTTC. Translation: CAGLAGGSETQYF.

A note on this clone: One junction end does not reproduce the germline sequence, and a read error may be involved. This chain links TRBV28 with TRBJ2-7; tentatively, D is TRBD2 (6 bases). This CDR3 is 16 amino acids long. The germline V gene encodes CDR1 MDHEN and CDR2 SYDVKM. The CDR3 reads CASSEPLLASSNEQYF. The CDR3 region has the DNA TGTGCCAGCAGTGAGCCTCTCCTAGCGTCCTCCAACGAGCAGTACTTC.

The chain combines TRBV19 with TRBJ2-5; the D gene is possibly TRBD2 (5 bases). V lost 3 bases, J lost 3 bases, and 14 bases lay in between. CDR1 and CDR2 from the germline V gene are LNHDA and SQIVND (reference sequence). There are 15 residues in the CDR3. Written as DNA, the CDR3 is TGTGCCAGTAGTATTAGCGCGCCCCGGAAAGAGACCCAGTACTTC. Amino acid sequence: CASSISAPRKETQYF.

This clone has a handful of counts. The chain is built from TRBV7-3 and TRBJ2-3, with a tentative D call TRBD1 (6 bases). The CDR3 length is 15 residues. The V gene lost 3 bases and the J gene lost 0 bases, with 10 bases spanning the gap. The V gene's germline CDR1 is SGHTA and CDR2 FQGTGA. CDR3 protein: CASSLSGQSTDTQYF. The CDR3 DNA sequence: TGTGCCAGCAGCTTGTCGGGACAAAGCACAGATACGCAGTATTTT.